This T cell receptor (beta chain) came from a study of kidney transplant recipient with SARS-CoV-2 infection. Note on this clonotype: A much more abundant neighbour one base away suggests this may be a read error.

TCRdb re-called the reads through MiXCR, storing one row per CDR3 protein. The sample lists some 220,000 distinct CDR3 sequences, 29% occurring once. Unmatched junction bases numbered 3, after V lost 0 bases and J lost 0 bases. This CDR3 spans 16 amino acids. Germline CDR1 and CDR2: SGDLS and YYNGEE. The rearrangement links TRBV9 to TRBJ1-2; 9 bases map to TRBD1. This TCR was sampled from a male patient between 25 and 39 years old who had COVID-19 and was a kidney transplant recipient. Some T cells may have come from the graft donor. The sequences come from a blood sample, collected at baseline and on roughly day 110 from a kidney transplant recipient. This chain's CDR3 is CASSVGTGVSNYGYTF. The CDR3 nucleotides are TGTGCCAGCAGCGTAGGGACAGGGGTCTCTAACTATGGCTACACCTTC.